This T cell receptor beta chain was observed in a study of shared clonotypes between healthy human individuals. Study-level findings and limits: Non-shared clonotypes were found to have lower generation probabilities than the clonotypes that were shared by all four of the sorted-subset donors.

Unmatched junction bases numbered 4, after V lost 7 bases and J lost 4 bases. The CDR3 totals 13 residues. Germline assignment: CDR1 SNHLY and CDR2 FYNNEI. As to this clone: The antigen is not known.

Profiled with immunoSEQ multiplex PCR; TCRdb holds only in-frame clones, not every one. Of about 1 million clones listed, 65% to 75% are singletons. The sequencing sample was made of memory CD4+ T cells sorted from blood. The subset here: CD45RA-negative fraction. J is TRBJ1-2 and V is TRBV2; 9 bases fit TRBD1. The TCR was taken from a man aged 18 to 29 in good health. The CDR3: CASIGQGTYGYTF. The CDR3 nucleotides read TGTGCCAGCATCGGACAGGGGACCTATGGCTACACCTTC.